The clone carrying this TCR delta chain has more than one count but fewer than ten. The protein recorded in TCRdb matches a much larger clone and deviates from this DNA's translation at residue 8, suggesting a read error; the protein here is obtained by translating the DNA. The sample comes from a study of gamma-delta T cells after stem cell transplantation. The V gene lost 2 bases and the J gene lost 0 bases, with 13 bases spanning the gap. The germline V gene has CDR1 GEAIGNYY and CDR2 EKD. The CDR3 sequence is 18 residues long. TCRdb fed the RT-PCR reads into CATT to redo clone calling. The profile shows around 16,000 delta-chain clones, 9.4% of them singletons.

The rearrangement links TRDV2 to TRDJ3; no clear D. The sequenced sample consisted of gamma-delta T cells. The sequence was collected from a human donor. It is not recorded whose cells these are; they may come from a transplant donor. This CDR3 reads CACDISLPGSWDTRQMFF. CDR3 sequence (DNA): TGTGCCTGTGACATTTCACTCCCCGGCTCCTGGGACACCCGACAGATGTTTTTC.